This entry features one T cell receptor beta chain sequence. Its antigen remains unknown. The record originates from a study of beta chain features in type 1 diabetes. Purity above 95% was achieved in all sorted populations. Study results and limitations: When Type 1 diabetes patients were examined, their TCRB CDR3s proved moderately but significantly shorter in all four CD4+ subsets.

Sequenced material consisted of expressed TCRB transcripts (all of the isolated RNA was reverse transcribed). It was found that naive, central memory and regulatory T cell samples averaged around 3.5 million reads. Assay: immunoSEQ multiplex PCR; the TCRdb copy retains only in-frame clones and omits some. The table has roughly 400,000 clones, roughly 16% seen once; the top ten hold more than 0.015%. CDR3 length: 13 amino acids. The J segment lost 7 bases and the V segment lost 4 bases, leaving 7 bases of the junction unmatched. Germline V gives CDR1 SGHNT, CDR2 YYREEE (reference sequence). The V and J genes are TRBV5-4 and TRBJ2-5, with 7 bases fitting TRBD1. The sample was naive CD4+ T cells from blood. The receptor was isolated from a woman younger than 30 in good health. This CDR3 is CASSDRDLVTQYF. The CDR3 bases are TGTGCCAGCAGCGACAGGGACCTGGTGACCCAGTACTTC.